This T cell receptor beta chain is drawn from a study of blood T cells in healthy people across ages (dated by TCRdb to the mid-2010s). General notes on the study: In model experiments, template switching captured roughly one uniquely barcoded TCR beta cDNA molecule for every two T cells. The donors were divided into four age groups: young (average around 16 years), middle-aged (around 37), aged (under 70) and long-lived (roughly 82). Age-related changes in TCR beta repertoire diversity were measured in the study by deep sequencing normalized with unique cDNA molecular identifiers. Using the same blood draw, the study looked at two additional independent replicas of 1 million unique cDNA reads for two donors, one aged 18 to 30 and the other aged 80 or older. Overall results and qualifications from the work: There was a strong correlation between observed TCR beta diversity and the percentage of naive T cells measured by flow cytometry. Because donor CMV infection status was unknown, age-related changes in expanded clonotypes were potentially confounded. Compared with the aged group, the long-lived group had more naive CD4+ T cells, fewer expanded clones and increased TCR diversity, a pattern suggesting age selection. Bulk unsorted PBMC profiling prevented conclusive comparison of naive and antigen-experienced compartments. Total diversity estimates from one million sequenced T cells were considered lower bounds and underestimates. As age increased, observed TCR beta diversity per million T cells dropped in a roughly linear way, and a significant reduction was already evident by age 40.

The 39 donors, aged roughly 6 to 95 years, were systemically healthy Caucasian individuals from Russia. Approximately 10 milliliters of peripheral blood were collected from each donor into EDTA-treated Vacutainer tubes. Ficoll-Paque density-gradient centrifugation was used to isolate PBMCs, with at least 7 million obtained per sample. Total RNA was extracted from PBMCs with Trizol reagent, with at least 6 micrograms obtained per sample. Naive CD45RAhigh/CD27high T cell percentages were measured by flow cytometry on a PBMC aliquot from every donor. The library relied on 5' RACE. TCRdb lists the instrument as Illumina HiSeq 2500. A second PCR of roughly 6 to 12 cycles was run with a J-beta primer mix and a sample-barcoded 5' primer. A unique molecular identifier was introduced onto each TCR beta cDNA molecule by a template-switch 5' adaptor carrying 12 random nucleotides. Each sample yielded at least 3 million CDR3-containing paired-end reads. First-strand cDNA was synthesized from all RNA with the Mint cDNA synthesis kit, primed by a TRBC-specific oligonucleotide. All cDNA was treated with uracil-DNA glycosylase and then went through a first 18-cycle PCR with the universal primers M1SS and BC2_uni_R. In the source study's methods: For normalization, 1 million high-quality reads, each with a distinct molecular identifier, were randomly selected from each sample. Instead of being binned into consensus sequences, reads that shared molecular identifiers were thrown out. MiTCR, with a Q25 quality threshold and the strictest error-elimination algorithm, was used for CDR3 identification, clonotype clustering and error correction. Lower-bound total TCR beta diversity was estimated with a nonparametric unseen species model using Euler transformation. TCRdb reprocessing: public reads trimmed at Q25 with fastp, clones called with MiXCR, in-frame beta chains kept. Each record represents a unique CDR3 protein, reported with the most common genes and DNA among its rows. None of the V and J calls come from the authors' own analysis; TCRdb made them. The sample contains approximately 580,000 distinct CDR3 sequences, less than 25% of them found a single time. The ten top clones hold less than 9% of the sample.

In regard to this clonotype: Its antigen is still unknown. Base qualities are not at hand, and no much larger clone is one base apart.

V and J are trimmed by 5 bases and 5 bases, and the gene matches miss 6 bases of the junction. Spanning cysteine to phenylalanine, the CDR3 consists of 14 amino acids. CDR3 DNA is the only sequence kept; it has 42 bases, read in frame from the first base. As encoded in the germline V gene, CDR1 is KGHSH while CDR2 is LQKENI. These same records also appear under a second study, on T cells of mothers and their children. In that second paper, the authors write: Nine systemically healthy Caucasian individuals served as donors, namely three mothers together with their six children. cDNA synthesis used all of the extracted RNA, with 1.5 ug of RNA in each 15 ul reaction. In the second PCR, the M1S primer introduced both the sample barcodes and 2-4 random nucleotides. Over 8 million TCR beta CDR3 reads were obtained for each mother, and 2.5 million to 3 million reads were obtained for each child. Thymic selection similarly shapes TCR recombination output in related and unrelated pairs, with minor effect from inherited differences. Normalized repertoire overlap was always found to be slightly, but never significantly, higher in related mother-child pairs than in unrelated mother-child pairs. No persistent microchimeric T cell clones were detected, at a sensitivity of around 97 clones per million clonotypes. In the study, deep NGS was used to compare the TCR beta repertoires of mothers and children, and features distinguishing related mother-child pairs from unrelated individuals were sought. On average, the children were 11 +/- 4 years old, while the mothers were approximately 41 +/- 4 years old. After adapters were ligated using NEBNext reagents, the libraries underwent 100+100 nt paired-end sequencing on an Illumina HiSeq 2000. To avoid cross-contamination, the mother libraries and the child libraries were prepared a month apart and sequenced in separate runs. For each donor, somewhere between roughly 450,000 and 2,000,000 distinct TCR beta clonotypes were identified. Naive TCR beta clonotypes were estimated from low-frequency clonotypes matched to each donor's FACS-determined naive share, without sorting.

Sequenced input: blood. The rearranged chain carries TRBV18 and TRBJ2-4; 7 central bases correspond to TRBD2. The origin of this receptor is a boy younger than 18 in good health. The DNA sequence is given as TGTGCCAGCTCATCCGCGGGGGTGCAAAACATTCAGTACTTC. This gives the protein CASSSAGVQNIQYF.